Below, 23 T cell receptor beta chains from the same sample are listed, as sequenced in a study of T cells after somatic rescue of genetic block. TCRdb keeps only in-frame clones here, not all; method: immunoSEQ multiplex PCR. Found here are tens of thousands of clones, 85% to 95% of them singletons; the top ten hold about 2.7%. The sequenced sample was peripheral blood mononuclear cells (PBMCs). These receptors were taken from a middle-aged man.

This chain links TRBV30 with TRBJ1-3; D uncertain. The V end lost 2 bases, the J end lost 1 base, and 12 bases lay between the germline ends. This CDR3 spans 15 amino acids. Germline V gene lookup returns CDR1 GTSNPN and CDR2 SVGIG (reference sequence). CDR3 DNA: TGTGCCTGGAGTTCTGGGGTTGCATCTGGAAACACCATATATTTT. It specifies CAWSSGVASGNTIYF.

This rearrangement joins TRBV7-8 to TRBJ1-5; D not certain. This CDR3 contains 16 residues. CDR1 is SGHVS and CDR2 is FQNEAQ in the germline V gene. V was clipped by 2 bases and J by 1 base, with 12 bases between them. CDR3 sequence (DNA): TGTGCCAGCAGCTTATGGGGTACCTTAAGCAATCAGCCCCAGCATTTT. This gives the protein CASSLWGTLSNQPQHF.

The chain employs TRBV6-1 and TRBJ2-7; possible D gene TRBD2, 7 bases. Germline V gene data show CDR1 as MNHNS and CDR2 as SASEGT. V lost 7 bases and J 3 bases, leaving 19 bases between the germline ends. This CDR3 contains 15 residues. CDR3 coding DNA: TGTGCCAGCACCCCGAGGGGGGGGCAGAGCTACGAGCAGTACTTC. Encoded protein: CASTPRGGQSYEQYF.

This chain joins TRBV14 and TRBJ1-2; D may be TRBD1 (5 bases). This CDR3 is built from 15 residues. With 3 bases removed from V and 4 bases from J, the gap between germline ends came to 15 bases. Germline loops: CDR1 SGHDN, CDR2 FVKESK. CDR3 DNA: TGTGCCAGCAGCCAGACCTGGGACTCCAGCTATGGCTACACCTTC. Translation: CASSQTWDSSYGYTF.

This clone was seen only once. The chain employs TRBV5-1 and TRBJ1-6; D is uncertain. This CDR3 is 15 amino acids long. V dropped 0 bases and J dropped 7 bases, with 11 bases sitting between them. CDR1 is SGHRS, CDR2 YFSETQ, per germline. DNA for the CDR3: TGCGCCAGCAGCTTGGATCTGGGCAGGAATTCACCCCTCCACTTT. Its protein product is CASSLDLGRNSPLHF.

The rearrangement joins TRBV5-5 to TRBJ2-7; TRBD1 might be the D (8 bases). CDR1 and CDR2 from the germline V gene are SGHKS and YYEKEE (reference sequence). The CDR3 sequence is 14 residues long. Trimming removed 6 bases from V and 5 bases from J, with 18 bases in between. The CDR3 loop is CASTNTGGAHEQYF. The CDR3, as DNA: TGTGCCAGCACCAATACAGGGGGGGCCCACGAGCAGTACTTC.

The chain combines TRBV30 with TRBJ1-3; no clear D. Germline CDR1 GTSNPN, CDR2 SVGIG (reference sequence). V was clipped by 1 base and J by 6 bases, with 7 bases between them. The CDR3 is 12 residues long. CDR3 sequence reads: CAWSDGENTIYF. CDR3 nucleotide sequence: TGTGCCTGGAGTGATGGAGAAAACACCATATATTTT.

The chain is built from TRBV7-3 and TRBJ2-7; 8 positions match TRBD2. This CDR3 is built from 15 residues. V lost 3 bases to trimming and J lost 0 bases; unmatched junction nucleotides: 4. The V gene's germline CDR1 is SGHTA and CDR2 FQGTGA. The CDR3 region is CASSFTGGSSYEQYF. As DNA, the CDR3 is TGTGCCAGCAGCTTTACGGGAGGGAGCTCCTACGAGCAGTACTTC.

This chain links TRBV6-1 with TRBJ2-7; 14 nucleotides match TRBD2. Trimming at V came to 6 bases and at J to 6 bases, leaving 1 base not matched to a gene. Germline CDR1 is MNHNS and CDR2 is SASEGT. This CDR3 has 13 amino acids. The CDR3 reads CASRTSGGAEQYF. The CDR3 nucleotides are TGTGCCAGCAGGACTAGCGGGGGGGCCGAGCAGTACTTC.

This clone has only one observation. The chain couples TRBV27 to TRBJ1-2; D is possibly TRBD1 (5 bases). The V end was cut by 3 bases, the J end by 4 bases, with 15 bases between. Germline V CDR1 and CDR2: MNHEY, SMNVEV (reference sequence). The length of the CDR3 is 15 residues. CDR3 nucleotides: TGTGCCAGCAGTTTTTCGGGGGGTCTATCCTATGGCTACACCTTC. Encoded protein: CASSFSGGLSYGYTF.

The chain combines TRBV2 with TRBJ1-2; TRBD1 is a possible D gene (6 bases). Germline V lookup: CDR1 SNHLY, CDR2 FYNNEI. The CDR3 covers 13 residues. V dropped 5 bases and J dropped 1 base, with 8 bases sitting between them. CDR3 sequence: CASSLGGNYGYTF. The CDR3 DNA sequence: TGTGCCAGCAGTTTAGGGGGTAACTATGGCTACACCTTC.

This clone showed up just a few times. This sequence joins TRBV18 and TRBJ1-1; the D is unclear. V shed 2 bases and J shed 0 bases, with 10 bases lying between them. CDR3 length: 15 amino acids. Germline CDR1 reads KGHSH; CDR2 reads LQKENI. As DNA, the CDR3 is TGTGCCAGCTCACCAGAGATTGTTATGAACACTGAAGCTTTCTTT. Its translation is CASSPEIVMNTEAFF.

The chain employs TRBV7-8 and TRBJ2-1, with unresolved D. V was trimmed by 2 bases and J by 7 bases, leaving 6 bases between them. The germline V gene encodes CDR1 SGHVS and CDR2 FQNEAQ. This CDR3 is built from 12 residues. This CDR3 is CASSLSWNEQFF. CDR3 nucleotide sequence: TGTGCCAGCAGCTTATCGTGGAATGAGCAGTTCTTC. The full variable domain, completed using reference TRBV7-8 and TRBJ2-1, is GAGVSQSPRYKVAKRGQDVALRCDPISGHVSLFWYQQALGQGPEFLTYFQNEAQLDKSGLPSDRFFAERPEGSVSTLKIQRTQQEDSAVYLCASSLSWNEQFFGPGTRLTVL.

In nucleotides, the CDR3 is TGTGCCAGCAGCCTACTAGCGGGAGTAACCTACGAGCAGTACTTC. As protein: CASSLLAGVTYEQYF. V is TRBV5-8 and J is TRBJ2-7; TRBD2 agrees at 11 bases. The CDR3 consists of 15 residues. Germline V lookup: CDR1 SGHTS, CDR2 YDEGEE. J lost 2 bases, V lost 4 bases, and 5 bases had no gene match.

This chain joins TRBV11-2 and TRBJ2-1; D is unresolved. V lost 0 bases and J 8 bases, leaving 8 bases between the germline ends. From germline, CDR1 is SGHAT and CDR2 FQNNGV. The CDR3 is made up of 13 amino acids. The CDR3, as DNA: TGTGCCAGCAGCTTAGATCTCCGGTATGAGCAGTTCTTC. It specifies CASSLDLRYEQFF.

This clone was seen a few times. J is TRBJ1-1 and V is TRBV7-2; no clear D gene. The V gene's germline CDR1 is SGHTA and CDR2 FQGNSA. There are 15 residues in the CDR3. V dropped 5 bases and J dropped 8 bases, with 21 bases sitting between them. CDR3 region: CASSPSLNGLYEAFF. The CDR3 region has the DNA TGTGCCAGCAGCCCGTCCCTCAACGGGCTATACGAAGCTTTCTTT.

The gene calls are TRBV7-3 and TRBJ1-3; possible D gene TRBD1, 5 bases. The germline gives CDR1 SGHTA, CDR2 FQGTGA. With 5 bases removed from V and 2 bases from J, the gap between germline ends came to 13 bases. The CDR3 covers 15 residues. The CDR3 coding sequence is TGTGCCAGCAGCCCTTCAGGGATGACTGGAAACACCATATATTTT. Translated: CASSPSGMTGNTIYF.

The genes are TRBV6-5 and TRBJ2-1; no definite D call. The germline gives CDR1 MNHEY, CDR2 SVGAGI. Trimming removed 0 bases at V and 2 bases at J, with 2 bases between. The CDR3 runs 13 residues. CDR3 bases: TGTGCCAGCAGTTACTCTACCTACAATGAGCAGTTCTTC. The encoded protein is CASSYSTYNEQFF.

This rearrangement joins TRBV11-2 to TRBJ2-1; D may be TRBD1 (5 bases). V was shortened by 0 bases and J by 4 bases, with 10 bases between the two germline ends. This CDR3 region has 15 residues. Germline-derived CDR1 and CDR2 are SGHAT and FQNNGV. The CDR3 sequence is CASSLDRETYNEQFF. The CDR3 DNA follows: TGTGCCAGCAGCTTAGACAGGGAAACTTACAATGAGCAGTTCTTC.

This clone was seen once. In nucleotides, the CDR3 is TGTGCCAGCAGTAGATACTCCAGGTTGGCGAACACCGGGGAGCTGTTTTTT. It translates to CASSRYSRLANTGELFF. The genes are TRBV28 and TRBJ2-2; no clear D. CDR1 and CDR2 (germline): MDHEN, SYDVKM. The CDR3 runs to 17 residues. Trimming cost V 5 bases and J 0 bases, with 16 bases left between them.

The chain couples TRBV18 to TRBJ1-1; D is uncertain. The V end was cut by 1 base, the J end by 1 base, with 1 base between. In germline, CDR1 is KGHSH, CDR2 LQKENI. The CDR3 has 12 residues. Here the CDR3 reads CASSPQNTEAFF. In DNA, the CDR3 is TGTGCCAGCTCACCACAGAACACTGAAGCTTTCTTT.

The J gene is TRBJ2-2, the V gene TRBV7-9; no firm D call. Germline CDR1 and CDR2: SEHNR and FQNEAQ (reference sequence). The CDR3 totals 12 residues. Trimming pared 5 bases from V and 5 bases from J, leaving 6 bases between. The DNA of the CDR3 is TGTGCCAGCAGCACCATAACCGGGGAGCTGTTTTTT. Protein product: CASSTITGELFF.

The rearrangement links TRBV4-1 to TRBJ1-5, with 9 bases aligning to TRBD1. In germline, CDR1 is MGHRA, CDR2 YSYEKL. The CDR3 runs 14 residues. V lost 4 bases to trimming and J lost 6 bases; unmatched junction nucleotides: 4. The CDR3 DNA reads as TGCGCCAGCAGCCCACGGACAGGGGCTCAGCCCCAGCATTTT. Translated, it gives CASSPRTGAQPQHF.